Presented here are 18 T cell receptor beta chains from one specimen sequenced in a study of blood T cell repertoires in COVID-19. Here immunoSEQ multiplex PCR was the method, and the copy in TCRdb shows in-frame clones only, minus some. In the table there are 65,000 to 90,000 clones, 80% to 90% of which are singletons. The sample consisted of peripheral blood. Source of these receptors: a human donor in a cohort sampled during active COVID-19.

This sequence joins TRBV4-3 and TRBJ1-2; D unclear. Germline values: CDR1 LGHNA, CDR2 YSLEER. The CDR3 spans 17 residues. V lost 1 base and J 7 bases, leaving 22 bases between the germline ends. The DNA of the CDR3 is TGCGCCAGCAGCCAAGTAGCGGTGTGGAGAACCACTATTGGCTACACCTTC. Protein product: CASSQVAVWRTTIGYTF.

This chain uses TRBV7-9 with TRBJ1-2, with D uncertain. The CDR3 is made up of 12 amino acids. CDR1 and CDR2 from the germline V gene are SEHNR and FQNEAQ (reference sequence). V was shortened by 1 base and J by 7 bases, with 7 bases between the two germline ends. The CDR3, as DNA: TGTGCCAGCAGCTTAGGAGAATCTGGCTACACCTTC. Encoded protein: CASSLGESGYTF.

This clone occurred once. The gene calls are TRBV5-1 and TRBJ2-2; D is unclear. This CDR3 spans 16 amino acids. Per the germline V gene, CDR1 is SGHRS and CDR2 is YFSETQ. V lost 1 base and J lost 3, with 13 bases in between. This chain's CDR3 is CASSLMSGGDTGELFF. Here the CDR3 DNA reads TGCGCCAGCAGCTTGATGAGTGGTGGAGACACCGGGGAGCTGTTTTTT.

The chain is built from TRBV6-2 or TRBV6-3 and TRBJ1-5; TRBD1 matches 8 bases. The CDR3 totals 16 residues. Per germline, CDR1 MNHEY and CDR2 SVGEGT. Trimming at V came to 5 bases and at J to 1 base, leaving 7 bases not matched to a gene. CDR3 bases: TGTGCCAGCAGTCTCCATTACAGGGGGAGCAATCAGCCCCAGCATTTT. This translates into CASSLHYRGSNQPQHF.

The chain recombines TRBV2 with TRBJ2-3, with 11 bases aligning to TRBD2. The J segment lost 4 bases and the V segment lost 6 bases, leaving 6 bases of the junction unmatched. From germline, CDR1 is SNHLY and CDR2 FYNNEI. This CDR3 spans 15 amino acids. CDR3 in DNA: TGTGCCAGCAGCCCGACTAGCGGGATCCCAGATACGCAGTATTTT. Its translation is CASSPTSGIPDTQYF.

The chain combines TRBV28 with TRBJ2-7, with D possibly TRBD1 on 6 matching bases. The CDR3 covers 13 residues. Between the trimmed V and J ends, which lost 6 bases and 0 bases, there was a span of 9 bases. The germline V gene encodes CDR1 MDHEN and CDR2 SYDVKM. CDR3 region: CASRQGFSYEQYF. The DNA for the CDR3 is TGTGCCAGCAGACAGGGATTCTCCTACGAGCAGTACTTC.

The V and J genes are TRBV7-3 and TRBJ2-3; tentative D call: TRBD2 (6 bases). The V gene's germline CDR1 is SGHTA and CDR2 FQGTGA. Trimming stripped 0 bases from V and 0 bases from J, with 7 bases between. The CDR3 totals 15 residues. CDR3 loop: CASSLTGTSTDTQYF. The CDR3 DNA reads as TGTGCCAGCAGCTTAACGGGGACTAGCACAGATACGCAGTATTTT.

The V call is TRBV6-5, the J call TRBJ1-6; TRBD1 aligns across 9 bases. The CDR3 runs to 15 residues. Germline loops: CDR1 MNHEY, CDR2 SVGAGI. Trimming at V came to 7 bases and at J to 7 bases, leaving 8 bases not matched to a gene. This CDR3 reads CASTRDRATNSPLHF. The CDR3 DNA follows: TGTGCCAGCACCCGGGACAGGGCTACAAATTCACCCCTCCACTTT.

The chain couples TRBV28 to TRBJ1-3; unclear D gene. The CDR3 extends over 14 amino acids. The germline gives CDR1 MDHEN, CDR2 SYDVKM. With 6 bases removed from V and 0 bases from J, the gap between germline ends came to 9 bases. The CDR3 here is CASSNANSGNTIYF. The CDR3 DNA follows: TGTGCCAGCAGCAACGCTAACTCTGGAAACACCATATATTTT. Looking up the rest from reference TRBV28 and TRBJ1-3 gives the full variable domain: DVKVTQSSRYLVKRTGEKVFLECVQDMDHENMFWYRQDPGLGLRLIYFSYDVKMKEKGDIPEGYSVSREKKERFSLILESASTNQTSMYLCASSNANSGNTIYFGEGSWLTVV.

A few counts support this clone. J is TRBJ1-2 and V is TRBV4-1; TRBD1 might be the D (5 bases). The CDR3 covers 15 residues. Trimming left V 0 bases short and J 0 bases short, with 8 bases between. CDR1 and CDR2 (germline): MGHRA, YSYEKL. In nucleotides, the CDR3 is TGCGCCAGCAGCCAAGATTCACAGGCTAACTATGGCTACACCTTC. Residues: CASSQDSQANYGYTF.

The chain recombines TRBV25-1 with TRBJ2-1; D gene unclear. The CDR3 length is 11 residues. The V end was cut by 1 base, the J end by 10 bases, with 5 bases between. From germline, CDR1 is MGHDK and CDR2 SYGVNS. The CDR3 loop is CASSELAEQFF. The CDR3 DNA reads TGTGCCAGCAGTGAATTAGCCGAGCAGTTCTTC. Based on the CDR3 plus reference TRBV25-1 and TRBJ2-1, the full variable domain is EADIYQTPRYLVIGTGKKITLECSQTMGHDKMYWYQQDPGMELHLIHYSYGVNSTEKGDLSSESTVSRIRTEHFPLTLESARPSHTSQYLCASSELAEQFFGPGTRLTVL.

Only a few counts were recorded for this clone. The gene calls are TRBV18 and TRBJ1-2; TRBD1 agrees at 7 bases. The germline V gene has CDR1 KGHSH and CDR2 LQKENI. The CDR3 covers 15 residues. V dropped 2 bases and J dropped 4; count of bases not matched to a gene: 7. The CDR3 DNA follows: TGTGCCAGCTCACCAATCCCGGGACAGCCCTATGGCTACACCTTC. Translated: CASSPIPGQPYGYTF.

The chain couples TRBV7-3 to TRBJ1-2; no firm D call. V shed 2 bases and J shed 2 bases, with 6 bases lying between them. The CDR3 is made up of 13 amino acids. Germline loops: CDR1 SGHTA, CDR2 FQGTGA. CDR3 residues: CASSLGRNYGYTF. Written as DNA, the CDR3 is TGTGCCAGCAGCTTAGGCAGAAACTATGGCTACACCTTC.

The chain employs TRBV4-1 and TRBJ2-1; 9 nucleotides agree with TRBD1. The CDR3 extends over 15 amino acids. Trimming took 4 bases from V and 5 from J; bases not matched to a gene: 6. CDR1 MGHRA and CDR2 YSYEKL come from the germline V gene. Written as DNA, the CDR3 is TGCGCCAGCAGCCCCGGACAGGGGACTAACAATGAGCAGTTCTTC. Protein sequence: CASSPGQGTNNEQFF.

The V and J genes are TRBV27 and TRBJ2-1, with 7 bases identical to TRBD1. This CDR3 has 15 residues. J lost 7 bases, V lost 5 bases, and 11 bases had no gene match. Germline assignment: CDR1 MNHEY and CDR2 SMNVEV (reference sequence). The chain's CDR3 is CASSTGDSLKNEQFF. The CDR3 nucleotides read TGTGCCAGCAGTACCGGGGACAGTTTAAAAAATGAGCAGTTCTTC.

The chain employs TRBV7-9 and TRBJ1-4, with unresolved D. The CDR3 runs to 12 residues. V lost 6 bases and J lost 8, with 10 bases in between. CDR1 and CDR2 from the germline V gene are SEHNR and FQNEAQ (reference sequence). The CDR3 loop reads CASSPEAEKLFF. The CDR3 nucleotides read TGTGCCAGCAGTCCCGAGGCGGAAAAACTGTTTTTT.

The genes are TRBV5-1 and TRBJ1-6; D perhaps matches TRBD1 (5 bases). Per germline, CDR1 SGHRS and CDR2 YFSETQ. The germline V and J ends were trimmed by 0 bases and 6 bases, with 10 bases remaining between them. The CDR3 sequence is 15 residues long. CDR3 residues: CASSLDRPSNSPLHF. In DNA form, the CDR3 reads TGCGCCAGCAGCTTGGACAGGCCTAGTAATTCACCCCTCCACTTT.

The chain recombines TRBV27 with TRBJ1-1, with 9 bases aligning to TRBD1. Germline V gives CDR1 MNHEY, CDR2 SMNVEV (reference sequence). V trimming: 8 bases; J trimming: 2 bases; junction bases outside the gene matches: 18. The CDR3 is 18 amino acids. The DNA of the CDR3 is TGTGCCAGCTTTAAACGGTTTACAGGGGGCGCCGGCAACACTGAAGCTTTCTTT. This gives the protein CASFKRFTGGAGNTEAFF.